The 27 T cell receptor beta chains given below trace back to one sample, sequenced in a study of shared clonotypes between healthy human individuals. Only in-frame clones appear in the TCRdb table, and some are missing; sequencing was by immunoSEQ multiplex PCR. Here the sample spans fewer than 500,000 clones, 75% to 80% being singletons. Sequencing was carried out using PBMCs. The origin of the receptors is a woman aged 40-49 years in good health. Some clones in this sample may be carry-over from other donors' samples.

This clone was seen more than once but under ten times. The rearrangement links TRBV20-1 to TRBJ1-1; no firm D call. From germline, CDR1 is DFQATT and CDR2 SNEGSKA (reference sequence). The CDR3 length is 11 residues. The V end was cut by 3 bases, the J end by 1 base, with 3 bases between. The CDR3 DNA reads TGCAGTGCTAGGGCGAACACTGAAGCTTTCTTT. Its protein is CSARANTEAFF.

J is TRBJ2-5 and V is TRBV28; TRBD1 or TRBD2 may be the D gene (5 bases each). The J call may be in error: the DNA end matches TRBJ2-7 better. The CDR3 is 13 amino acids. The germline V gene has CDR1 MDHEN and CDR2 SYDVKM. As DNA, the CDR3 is TGTGCCAGCAGACCTGAGGGGTTATACGAGCAGTACTTC. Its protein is CASRPEGLYEQYF.

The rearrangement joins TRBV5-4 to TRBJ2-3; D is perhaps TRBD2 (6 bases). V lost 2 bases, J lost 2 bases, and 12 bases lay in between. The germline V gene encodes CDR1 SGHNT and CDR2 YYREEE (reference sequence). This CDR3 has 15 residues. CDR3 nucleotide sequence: TGTGCCAGCAGCTTTGCCGGGAGCCACACAGATACGCAGTATTTT. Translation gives CASSFAGSHTDTQYF.

The CDR3 sequence is CASSLAGTSLHYEQYF. Written as DNA, the CDR3 is TGTGCCAGCAGCTTAGCCGGGACTAGTCTGCACTACGAGCAGTACTTC. J is TRBJ2-7 and V is TRBV7-2, with 8 bases that match TRBD2. Germline CDR1 SGHTA, CDR2 FQGNSA. J lost 3 bases, V lost 0 bases, and 7 bases had no gene match. There are 16 residues in the CDR3.

CDR3 in DNA: TGTGCCAGCAGCTGGGGACAGGGGATGAGTGAAAAACTGTTTTTT. Its protein is CASSWGQGMSEKLFF. This chain links TRBV7-2 with TRBJ1-4, with 10 bases identical to TRBD1. The V gene's germline CDR1 is SGHTA and CDR2 FQGNSA. J lost 7 bases, V lost 4 bases, and 6 bases had no gene match. This CDR3 spans 15 amino acids.

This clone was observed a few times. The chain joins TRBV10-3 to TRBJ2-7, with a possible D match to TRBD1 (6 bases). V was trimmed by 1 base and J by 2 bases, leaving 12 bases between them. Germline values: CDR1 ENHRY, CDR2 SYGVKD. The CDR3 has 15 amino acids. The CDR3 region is CAISEYGRGPYEQYF. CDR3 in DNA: TGTGCCATCAGTGAGTATGGCAGGGGTCCCTACGAGCAGTACTTC.

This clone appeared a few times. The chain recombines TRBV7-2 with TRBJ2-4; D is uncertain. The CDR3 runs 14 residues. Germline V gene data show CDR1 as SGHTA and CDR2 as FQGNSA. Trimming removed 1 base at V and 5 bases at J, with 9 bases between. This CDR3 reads CASSLEANQNIQYF. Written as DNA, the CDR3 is TGTGCCAGCAGCTTAGAAGCGAATCAAAACATTCAGTACTTC.

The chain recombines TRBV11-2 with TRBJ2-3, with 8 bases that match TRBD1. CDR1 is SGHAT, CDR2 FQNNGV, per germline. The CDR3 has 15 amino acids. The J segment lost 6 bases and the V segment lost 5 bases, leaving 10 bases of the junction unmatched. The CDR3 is CASSQNRGYGDTQYF. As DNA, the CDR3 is TGTGCCAGCAGCCAGAACAGGGGGTACGGGGATACGCAGTATTTT.

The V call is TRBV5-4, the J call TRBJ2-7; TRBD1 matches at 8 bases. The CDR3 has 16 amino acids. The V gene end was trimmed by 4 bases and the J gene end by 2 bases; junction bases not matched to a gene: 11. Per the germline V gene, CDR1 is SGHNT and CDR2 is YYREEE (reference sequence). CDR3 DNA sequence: TGTGCCAGCAGCGGGCAGGGAGGACAGGGCGCCTACGAGCAGTACTTC. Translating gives CASSGQGGQGAYEQYF.

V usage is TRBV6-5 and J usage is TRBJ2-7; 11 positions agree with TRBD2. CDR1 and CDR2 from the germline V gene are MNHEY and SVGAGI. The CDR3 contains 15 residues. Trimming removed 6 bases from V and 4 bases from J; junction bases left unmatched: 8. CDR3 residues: CASRVAGGPQYEQYF. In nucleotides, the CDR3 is TGTGCCAGCAGAGTAGCGGGAGGGCCTCAGTACGAGCAGTACTTC.

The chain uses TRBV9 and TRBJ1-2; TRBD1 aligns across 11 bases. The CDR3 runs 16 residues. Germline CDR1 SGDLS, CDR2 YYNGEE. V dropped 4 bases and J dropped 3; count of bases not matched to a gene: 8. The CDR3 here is CASSPRDRGLDYGYTF. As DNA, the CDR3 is TGTGCCAGCAGCCCCCGGGACAGGGGGTTAGACTATGGCTACACCTTC.

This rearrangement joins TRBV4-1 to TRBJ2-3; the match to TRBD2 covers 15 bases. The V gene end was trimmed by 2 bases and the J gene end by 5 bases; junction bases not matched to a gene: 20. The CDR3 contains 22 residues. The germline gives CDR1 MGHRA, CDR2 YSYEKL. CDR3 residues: CASSQLFSSRTSGRAGKDTQYF. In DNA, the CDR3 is TGCGCCAGCAGCCAACTTTTTTCGTCCAGGACTAGCGGGAGGGCGGGGAAAGATACGCAGTATTTT.

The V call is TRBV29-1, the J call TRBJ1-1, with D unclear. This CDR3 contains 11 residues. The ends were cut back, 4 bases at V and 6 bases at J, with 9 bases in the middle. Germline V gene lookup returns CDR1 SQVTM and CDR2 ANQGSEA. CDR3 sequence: CSVGKGAEAFF. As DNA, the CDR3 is TGCAGCGTTGGTAAGGGAGCTGAAGCTTTCTTT.

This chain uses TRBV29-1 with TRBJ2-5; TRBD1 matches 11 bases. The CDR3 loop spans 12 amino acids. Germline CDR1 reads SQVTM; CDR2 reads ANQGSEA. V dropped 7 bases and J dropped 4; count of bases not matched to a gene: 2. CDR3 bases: TGCAGCGGGACAGGGGGCGTAGAGACCCAGTACTTC. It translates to CSGTGGVETQYF.

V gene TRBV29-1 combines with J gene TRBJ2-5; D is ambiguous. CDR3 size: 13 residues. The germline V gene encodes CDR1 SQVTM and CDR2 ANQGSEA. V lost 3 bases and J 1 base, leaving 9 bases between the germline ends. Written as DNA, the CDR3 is TGCAGCGTTGAGGGCAGAGCCCAAGAGACCCAGTACTTC. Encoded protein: CSVEGRAQETQYF.

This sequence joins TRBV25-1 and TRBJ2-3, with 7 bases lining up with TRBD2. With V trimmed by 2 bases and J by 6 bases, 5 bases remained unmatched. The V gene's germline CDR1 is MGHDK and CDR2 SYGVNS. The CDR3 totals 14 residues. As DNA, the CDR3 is TGTGCCAGCAGTGAACGGGAGGCATCCGATACGCAGTATTTT. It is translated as CASSEREASDTQYF.

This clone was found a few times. The CDR3 sequence: CASSLGQATGANVLTF. Here the CDR3 DNA reads TGCGCCAGCAGCCTAGGACAGGCGACTGGGGCCAACGTCCTGACTTTC. The rearrangement uses TRBV4-1 and TRBJ2-6; 7 positions match TRBD1. The CDR3 consists of 16 residues. J lost 2 bases, V lost 4 bases, and 5 bases had no gene match. Germline CDR1 is MGHRA and CDR2 is YSYEKL.

Here the CDR3 DNA reads TGCGCCAGCAGCTGGGGGACAGGGAAAACAGATACGCAGTATTTT. Encoded protein: CASSWGTGKTDTQYF. The rearrangement links TRBV5-1 to TRBJ2-3; TRBD1 aligns across 9 bases. Germline CDR1 and CDR2: SGHRS and YFSETQ. With V trimmed by 3 bases and J by 3 bases, 5 bases remained unmatched. The CDR3 loop spans 15 amino acids.

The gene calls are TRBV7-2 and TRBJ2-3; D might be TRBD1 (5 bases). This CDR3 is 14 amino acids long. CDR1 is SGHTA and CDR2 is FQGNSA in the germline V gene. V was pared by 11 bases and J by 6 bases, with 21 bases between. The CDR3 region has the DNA TGTGCCGGGGCACTCCGCACTTCTCTCGATACGCAGTATTTT. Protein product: CAGALRTSLDTQYF.

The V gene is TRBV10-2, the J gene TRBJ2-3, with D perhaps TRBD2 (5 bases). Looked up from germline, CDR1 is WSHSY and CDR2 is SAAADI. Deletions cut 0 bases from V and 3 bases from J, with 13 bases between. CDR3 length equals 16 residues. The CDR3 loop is CASSESTYLATDTQYF. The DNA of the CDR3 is TGCGCCAGCAGTGAGTCGACTTACCTAGCTACAGATACGCAGTATTTT.

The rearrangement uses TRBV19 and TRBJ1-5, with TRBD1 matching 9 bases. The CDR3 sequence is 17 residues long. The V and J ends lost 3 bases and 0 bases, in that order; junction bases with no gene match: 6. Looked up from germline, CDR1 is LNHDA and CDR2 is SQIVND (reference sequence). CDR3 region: CASSIGDRAYSNQPQHF. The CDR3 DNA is TGTGCCAGTAGTATCGGGGACAGGGCTTATAGCAATCAGCCCCAGCATTTT.

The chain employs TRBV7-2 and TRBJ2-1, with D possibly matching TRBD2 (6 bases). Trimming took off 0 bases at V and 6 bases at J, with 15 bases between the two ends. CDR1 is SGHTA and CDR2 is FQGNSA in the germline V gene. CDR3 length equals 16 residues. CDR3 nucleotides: TGTGCCAGCAGCTTAGCGGGGGGATGGTCTTCCAATGAGCAGTTCTTC. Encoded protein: CASSLAGGWSSNEQFF.

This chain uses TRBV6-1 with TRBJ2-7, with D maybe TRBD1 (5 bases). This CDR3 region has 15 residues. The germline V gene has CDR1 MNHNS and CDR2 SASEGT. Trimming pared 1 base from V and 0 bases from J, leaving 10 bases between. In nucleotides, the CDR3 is TGTGCCAGCAGTGAAGGGTGGGGCGCCTCCTACGAGCAGTACTTC. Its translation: CASSEGWGASYEQYF.

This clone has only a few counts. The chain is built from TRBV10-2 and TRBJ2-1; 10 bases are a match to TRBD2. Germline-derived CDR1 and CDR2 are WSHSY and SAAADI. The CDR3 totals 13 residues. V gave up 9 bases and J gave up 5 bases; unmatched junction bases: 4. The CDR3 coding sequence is TGCGCCAGTAGACTAGCGGGTAACAATGAGCAGTTCTTC. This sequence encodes CASRLAGNNEQFF.

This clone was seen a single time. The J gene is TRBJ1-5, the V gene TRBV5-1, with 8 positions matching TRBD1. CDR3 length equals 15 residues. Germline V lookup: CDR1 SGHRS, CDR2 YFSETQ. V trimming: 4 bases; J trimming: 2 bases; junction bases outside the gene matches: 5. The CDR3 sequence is CASSPGQAGNQPQHF. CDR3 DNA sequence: TGCGCCAGCAGCCCGGGACAGGCTGGCAATCAGCCCCAGCATTTT.

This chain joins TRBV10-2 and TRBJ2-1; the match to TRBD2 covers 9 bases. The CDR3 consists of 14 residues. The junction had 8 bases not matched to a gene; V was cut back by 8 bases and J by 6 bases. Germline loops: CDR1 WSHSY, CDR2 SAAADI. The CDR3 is CASLGTSIPNEQFF. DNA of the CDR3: TGCGCCAGCTTAGGGACTAGCATACCCAATGAGCAGTTCTTC.

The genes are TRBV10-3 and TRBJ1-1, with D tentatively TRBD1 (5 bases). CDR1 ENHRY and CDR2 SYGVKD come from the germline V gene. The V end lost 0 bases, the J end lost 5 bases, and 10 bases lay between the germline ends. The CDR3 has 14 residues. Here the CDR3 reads CAISESSGTTEAFF. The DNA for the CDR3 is TGTGCCATCAGTGAGTCTTCGGGGACGACTGAAGCTTTCTTT.